This T cell receptor (beta chain) stems from a study of cytomegalovirus exposure and HLA in healthy donors. Method: immunoSEQ multiplex PCR; TCRdb's copy keeps in-frame clones and lacks some. Found here are 150,000 to 200,000 clones, 80% to 90% of them singletons; the top ten hold approximately 1.4%. V was clipped by 5 bases and J by 4 bases; unmatched bases: 8. Looked up from germline, CDR1 is LNHNV and CDR2 is YYDKDF (reference sequence). The CDR3 consists of 16 residues. The sample comprised PBMCs. The sequence was collected from a woman in her twenties or thirties in good health and CMV-seronegative. The rearrangement joins TRBV15 to TRBJ1-4; 9 bases match TRBD1. The CDR3 DNA is TGTGCCACCAGCGGGGGACAGGGTAGTTTTAATGAAAAACTGTTTTTT. Its protein product is CATSGGQGSFNEKLFF.